The 3 T cell receptor beta chains below come from one sample, sequenced in a study of T cell responses to AZD1222 COVID-19 vaccine. Libraries were prepared by immunoSEQ multiplex PCR; TCRdb keeps only in-frame clonotypes and omits some of them. The sample has 100,000 to 130,000 clones, 86% seen once. Here the sequenced sample was peripheral blood, taken on day 0 of AZD1222 vaccination. The receptors come from an adult in good health.

The V call is TRBV7-9, the J call TRBJ2-3, with D possibly being TRBD2 (6 bases). Germline V CDR1 and CDR2: SEHNR, FQNEAQ (reference sequence). This CDR3 has 13 residues. Trimming removed 5 bases from V and 3 bases from J, with 9 bases in between. The CDR3 loop reads CASSSSGTDTQYF. The CDR3 nucleotides are TGTGCCAGCAGCAGCAGCGGGACAGATACGCAGTATTTT.

This clone was seen a few times. The V and J genes are TRBV25-1 and TRBJ1-6; 10 positions match TRBD1. The CDR3 is 14 amino acids. Germline CDR1 MGHDK, CDR2 SYGVNS. V trimming: 4 bases; J trimming: 9 bases; junction bases outside the gene matches: 3. CDR3 DNA sequence: TGTGCCAGCAGTGGACAGGGGGCGAGTTCACCCCTCCACTTT. This translates into CASSGQGASSPLHF.

CDR3 loop: CASSLGGATNEKLFF. As DNA, the CDR3 is TGTGCCAGCAGTTTAGGGGGAGCAACTAATGAAAAACTGTTTTTT. The chain combines TRBV27 with TRBJ1-4, with D possibly being TRBD1 (5 bases). V shed 2 bases and J shed 0 bases, with 7 bases lying between them. The V gene's germline CDR1 is MNHEY and CDR2 SMNVEV (reference sequence). The CDR3 is 15 amino acids.